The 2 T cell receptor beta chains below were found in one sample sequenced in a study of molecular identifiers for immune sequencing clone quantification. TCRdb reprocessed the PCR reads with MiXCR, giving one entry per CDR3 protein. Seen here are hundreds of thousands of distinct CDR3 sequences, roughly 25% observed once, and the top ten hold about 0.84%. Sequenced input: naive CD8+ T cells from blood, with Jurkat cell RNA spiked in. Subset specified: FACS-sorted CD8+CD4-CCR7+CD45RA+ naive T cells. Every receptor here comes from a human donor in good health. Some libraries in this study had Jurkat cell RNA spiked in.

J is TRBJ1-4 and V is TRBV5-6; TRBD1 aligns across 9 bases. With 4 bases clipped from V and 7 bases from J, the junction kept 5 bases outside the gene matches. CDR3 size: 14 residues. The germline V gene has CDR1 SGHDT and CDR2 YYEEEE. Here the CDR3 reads CASSPQGAVEKLFF. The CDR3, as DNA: TGTGCCAGCAGCCCACAGGGGGCAGTTGAAAAACTGTTTTTT.

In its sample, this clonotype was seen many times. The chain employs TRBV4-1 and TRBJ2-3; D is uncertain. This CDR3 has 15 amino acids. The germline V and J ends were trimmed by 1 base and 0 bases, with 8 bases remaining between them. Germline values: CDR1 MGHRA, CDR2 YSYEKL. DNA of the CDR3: TGCGCCAGCAGCCAAGGTGGTAGCAGCACAGATACGCAGTATTTT. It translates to CASSQGGSSTDTQYF.